This record covers a single T cell receptor beta chain. Its antigen is as yet unknown. The data were taken from a study of neoadjuvant anti-PD-1 for oral cavity cancer. About the research overall: Around day 43, patients without progression received a fourth nivolumab dose before surgery.

TCRdb's table, derived via immunoSEQ multiplex PCR, lists solely in-frame clones and lacks some. This table holds about 32,000 clones, almost 80% found once. This CDR3 contains 15 residues. The V and J ends lost 0 bases and 1 base respectively, with 10 bases between them. CDR1 and CDR2 from the germline V gene are SGHNT and YYREEE (reference sequence). Study-level results: Only three patients per response group were TCR-analyzed; validation needed. Post-nivolumab, blood T cell clonality was significantly elevated in non-responders.

Sample time point: after neoadjuvant nivolumab, at surgical resection. The gene calls are TRBV5-4 and TRBJ2-5; possibly TRBD2 for D (5 bases). This receptor was identified in a person aged 35 to 85 with oral cavity squamous cell carcinoma. The specimen comprised PBMCs, sampled after nivolumab (anti-PD-1) treatment. The CDR3 region has the DNA TGTGCCAGCAGCTTGGAGCCTAGCCGCCAAGAGACCCAGTACTTC. Translation: CASSLEPSRQETQYF.